The TCR beta chain under discussion was sequenced for a study of OX40 agonist ivuxolimab in advanced cancers. Overall study context: Ivuxolimab is an agonistic anti-OX40 (CD134) antibody, and patients were treated with it. Two patients with cutaneous melanoma and one with hepatocellular carcinoma, three in total, showed partial responses.

The CDR3 has 16 residues. The junction had 13 bases not matched to a gene; V was cut back by 6 bases and J by 7 bases. CDR1 and CDR2 (germline): LNHDA, SQIVND (reference sequence). Sequenced by immunoSEQ multiplex PCR; TCRdb stores in-frame clones only, minus some. The sample contains 40,000 or so clones, approximately 79% of which appear only once. The specimen was CD4+ or CD8+ T cells sorted from blood, collected in a trial of the OX40 agonist ivuxolimab. The rearrangement links TRBV19 to TRBJ1-5; TRBD1 matches at 9 bases. This clonotype originated in an adult with an advanced solid tumor such as melanoma, head and neck, liver or kidney cancer. CDR3 sequence: CASSHLSQGAAQPQHF. The CDR3 bases are TGTGCCAGTAGCCATCTCTCACAGGGGGCGGCCCAGCCCCAGCATTTT.